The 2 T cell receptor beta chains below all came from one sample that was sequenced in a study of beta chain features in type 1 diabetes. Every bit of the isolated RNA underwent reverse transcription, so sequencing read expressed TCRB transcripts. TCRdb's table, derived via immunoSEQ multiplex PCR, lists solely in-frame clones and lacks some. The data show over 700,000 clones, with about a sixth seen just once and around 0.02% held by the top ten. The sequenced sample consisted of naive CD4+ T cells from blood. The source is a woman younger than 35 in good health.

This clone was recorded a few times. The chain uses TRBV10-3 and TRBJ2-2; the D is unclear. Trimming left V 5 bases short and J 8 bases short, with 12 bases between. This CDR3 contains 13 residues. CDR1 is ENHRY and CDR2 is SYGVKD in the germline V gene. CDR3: CAISSVMGGELFF. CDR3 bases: TGTGCCATCAGTAGCGTCATGGGTGGGGAGCTGTTTTTT.

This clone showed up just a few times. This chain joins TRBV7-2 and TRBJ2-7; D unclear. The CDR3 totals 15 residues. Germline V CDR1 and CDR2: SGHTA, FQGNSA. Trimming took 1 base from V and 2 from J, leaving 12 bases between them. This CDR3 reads CASSLGLVGTYEQYF. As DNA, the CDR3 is TGTGCCAGCAGCTTAGGTCTTGTAGGGACCTACGAGCAGTACTTC.